Below are 10 T cell receptor beta chains sequenced from a single sample in a study of spatial heterogeneity in lung cancer. Time point described: sample taken at primary tumor resection. Whole RNA from tumor, nontumor lung or frozen PBMC was sequenced unsorted. TCRdb re-called the 5' RACE reads with MiXCR, one entry per CDR3 protein. The sample holds around 48,000 distinct CDR3 sequences, about 5.8% seen once. Source: PBMCs, taken at surgery. Every receptor here comes from a male donor with early-stage non-small cell lung cancer.

This clonotype was detected many times. The CDR3 is CASSPYEGSGEQYF. CDR3 bases: TGTGCCAGCAGTCCATATGAGGGAAGCGGCGAGCAGTACTTC. The rearrangement uses TRBV2 and TRBJ2-7, with a weak D call TRBD2 (5 bases). Germline loops: CDR1 SNHLY, CDR2 FYNNEI. This CDR3 is 14 amino acids long. Trimming left V 5 bases short and J 6 bases short, with 17 bases between.

This clonotype came up many times. This chain connects TRBV20-1 to TRBJ1-5; a possible D gene is TRBD1 (6 bases). The CDR3 has 14 residues. Trimming left V 0 bases short and J 5 bases short, with 11 bases between. Germline assignment: CDR1 DFQATT and CDR2 SNEGSKA (reference sequence). The CDR3 nucleotides read TGCAGTGCTAGAGATGACAGGAGCCATCAGCCCCAGCATTTT. This sequence encodes CSARDDRSHQPQHF.

Ten or more counts support this clonotype. The chain is built from TRBV7-2 and TRBJ2-7; 7 nucleotides match TRBD1. The germline V gene encodes CDR1 SGHTA and CDR2 FQGNSA. The CDR3 runs to 14 residues. V trimming: 2 bases; J trimming: 5 bases; junction bases outside the gene matches: 6. The CDR3 spells CASSLRDRDDEQYF. CDR3 DNA sequence: TGTGCCAGCAGCTTACGTGACAGGGATGACGAGCAGTACTTC.

This clonotype was seen repeatedly, ten times or more. CDR3 sequence: CASRTRNEQFF. CDR3 sequence (DNA): TGTGCCAGCAGAACACGCAATGAGCAGTTCTTC. The chain employs TRBV28 and TRBJ2-1; D ambiguous. Trimming shortened V by 6 bases and J by 6 bases, and 6 bases separated the two germline ends. CDR1 MDHEN and CDR2 SYDVKM come from the germline V gene. This CDR3 comprises 11 residues.

This clonotype was counted between two and nine times. V gene TRBV4-2 combines with J gene TRBJ2-5, with 13 bases matching TRBD2. Trimming removed 0 bases from V and 5 bases from J; junction bases left unmatched: 3. Germline V gene lookup returns CDR1 LGHNA and CDR2 YNFKEQ. CDR3 length: 16 residues. The CDR3 protein is CASSQDGLAGVETQYF. CDR3 DNA: TGTGCCAGCAGCCAAGACGGACTAGCGGGAGTCGAGACCCAGTACTTC.

The table lists this clonotype with many counts. The rearrangement links TRBV11-3 to TRBJ2-1; 10 bases map to TRBD2. Germline V gene data show CDR1 as SGHNT and CDR2 as YENEEA. This CDR3 has 16 amino acids. Germline trimming cut 0 bases from V and 5 bases from J; bases unmatched to any gene: 4. CDR3 coding DNA: TGTGCCAGCAGCTTAGATCAACTAGCGGGACACAATGAGCAGTTCTTC. Its protein product is CASSLDQLAGHNEQFF.

There are many counts of this clonotype. J is TRBJ2-1 and V is TRBV14, with no clear D. The CDR3 has 15 residues. V lost 0 bases and J 5 bases, leaving 11 bases between the germline ends. Germline V gene sequence: CDR1 SGHDN, CDR2 FVKESK. The CDR3 region is CASSQEFGANNEQFF. Written as DNA, the CDR3 is TGTGCCAGCAGCCAAGAGTTCGGCGCTAACAATGAGCAGTTCTTC.

The rearrangement uses TRBV6-1 and TRBJ2-7; D is undetermined. The CDR3 totals 12 residues. CDR1 is MNHNS, CDR2 SASEGT, per germline. Trimming removed 2 bases from V and 3 bases from J, with 5 bases in between. The chain's CDR3 is CASSETFYEQYF. In DNA, the CDR3 is TGTGCCAGCAGTGAAACATTCTACGAGCAGTACTTC.

This clonotype was counted at least ten times. The rearrangement links TRBV5-1 to TRBJ2-7; 8 nucleotides line up with TRBD2. The germline V gene has CDR1 SGHRS and CDR2 YFSETQ. The CDR3 spans 20 residues. The V segment lost 1 base and the J segment 2 bases; nucleotides outside the gene matches: 20. The chain's CDR3 is CASSLSTPGLESSRTYEQYF. DNA for the CDR3: TGCGCCAGCAGCTTGTCTACCCCGGGACTAGAATCCTCGAGGACCTACGAGCAGTACTTC. Drawing the rest from reference TRBV5-1 and TRBJ2-7, the complete variable domain is KAGVTQTPRYLIKTRGQQVTLSCSPISGHRSVSWYQQTPGQGLQFLFEYFSETQRNKGNFPGRFSGRQFSNSRSEMNVSTLELGDSALYLCASSLSTPGLESSRTYEQYFGPGTRLTVT.

The sample holds many counts of this clonotype. The chain joins TRBV4-2 to TRBJ2-1, with D perhaps matching TRBD1 (5 bases). V was shortened by 1 base and J by 5 bases, with 15 bases between the two germline ends. The CDR3 consists of 16 residues. Germline V gives CDR1 LGHNA, CDR2 YNFKEQ. CDR3 in amino acids: CASSQALGEGDNEQFF. For the CDR3, the DNA is TGTGCCAGCAGCCAAGCCCTCGGCGAAGGGGACAATGAGCAGTTCTTC.